These 27 T cell receptor beta chains originate from one sample sequenced in a study of blood T cell repertoires in COVID-19. The data were produced by immunoSEQ multiplex PCR, yet TCRdb's version contains in-frame clones alone and is incomplete. This sample has approximately 220,000 clones, with around 84% found just once. The source material was peripheral blood. The receptors were sampled from a man aged 50 or older who had recovered from COVID-19.

This chain connects TRBV4-1 to TRBJ1-2; D not resolved. V was trimmed by 2 bases and J by 0 bases, leaving 13 bases between them. The CDR3 is made up of 16 amino acids. Germline assignment: CDR1 MGHRA and CDR2 YSYEKL. The CDR3 DNA follows: TGCGCCAGCAGCCAACAGATGGGGAGCGCTAACTATGGCTACACCTTC. Translated, it gives CASSQQMGSANYGYTF.

The chain couples TRBV10-1 to TRBJ2-3; the match to TRBD2 covers 10 bases. The junction had 10 bases not matched to a gene; V was cut back by 4 bases and J by 3 bases. CDR1 is WNHNN and CDR2 is SYGVQD in the germline V gene (reference sequence). The CDR3 is 17 residues long. CDR3 protein: CASSAPSGRFGTDTQYF. The CDR3 coding sequence is TGCGCCAGCAGTGCTCCTAGCGGGAGATTCGGAACAGATACGCAGTATTTT.

This chain connects TRBV5-5 to TRBJ2-1; D may be TRBD1 (6 bases). The length of the CDR3 is 15 residues. Trimming stripped 2 bases from V and 8 bases from J, with 17 bases between. Germline loops: CDR1 SGHKS, CDR2 YYEKEE (reference sequence). The CDR3 DNA follows: TGTGCCAGCAGCTTAACCGGGACAAATGACGATGAGCAGTTCTTC. Protein: CASSLTGTNDDEQFF.

Notes on this clone: The same CDR3 also results from other DNA sequences found in this sample. The chain combines TRBV18 with TRBJ2-5; D is undetermined. Germline V gene sequence: CDR1 KGHSH, CDR2 LQKENI. The CDR3 totals 13 residues. The germline V and J ends were trimmed by 2 bases and 1 base, with 5 bases remaining between them. The CDR3 sequence: CASSPALQETQYF. In DNA, the CDR3 is TGTGCCAGCTCACCAGCACTCCAAGAGACCCAGTACTTC.

The chain carries TRBV5-8 and TRBJ1-3, with D perhaps TRBD1 (6 bases). The CDR3 consists of 17 residues. With 0 bases removed from V and 2 bases from J, the gap between germline ends came to 15 bases. Germline-derived CDR1 and CDR2 are SGHTS and YDEGEE. The CDR3 region has the DNA TGTGCCAGCAGCTTGGGGAGAGGACAGCTTACTGGAAACACCATATATTTT. This sequence encodes CASSLGRGQLTGNTIYF.

This chain joins TRBV11-2 and TRBJ1-6; D is undetermined. This CDR3 comprises 15 residues. V lost 1 base and J lost 7, with 11 bases in between. In germline, CDR1 is SGHAT, CDR2 FQNNGV. CDR3 amino acids: CASSLGSGWNSPLHF. CDR3 coding DNA: TGTGCCAGCAGCTTAGGTTCGGGATGGAATTCACCCCTCCACTTT.

This chain uses TRBV3-1 (or the pseudogene TRBV3-2) with TRBJ2-7; weak D call: TRBD1 (5 bases). The CDR3 is 13 residues long. Germline V CDR1 and CDR2: LGHDT, YNNKEL (reference sequence). Trimming took 1 base from V and 6 from J, leaving 10 bases between them. CDR3 DNA: TGTGCCAGCAGCCAAGCAGGGCTACCCGAGCAGTACTTC. Residues: CASSQAGLPEQYF.

The chain couples TRBV30 to TRBJ2-2, with a possible D match to TRBD2 (5 bases). The V gene's germline CDR1 is GTSNPN and CDR2 SVGIG (reference sequence). The germline V and J ends were trimmed by 4 bases and 0 bases, with 9 bases remaining between them. The CDR3 is 14 residues long. CDR3 sequence (DNA): TGTGCCTGGATGCGGGTTCCGAACACCGGGGAGCTGTTTTTT. Its protein is CAWMRVPNTGELFF.

The V call is TRBV2, the J call TRBJ2-1, with D unclear. The germline V gene encodes CDR1 SNHLY and CDR2 FYNNEI. V was shortened by 2 bases and J by 8 bases, with 10 bases between the two germline ends. This CDR3 spans 13 amino acids. The CDR3 protein is CASSEILYYEQFF. The CDR3 nucleotides read TGTGCCAGCAGTGAAATACTATACTATGAGCAGTTCTTC.

V usage is TRBV6-5 and J usage is TRBJ2-1, with 7 bases lining up with TRBD2. CDR3 length: 13 residues. Per germline, CDR1 MNHEY and CDR2 SVGAGI. V dropped 8 bases and J dropped 7; count of bases not matched to a gene: 8. CDR3 loop: CASGGRVSNEQFF. The CDR3 DNA reads as TGTGCCAGCGGCGGGAGAGTCTCTAATGAGCAGTTCTTC.

The V gene is TRBV29-1, the J gene TRBJ1-2; no clear D. The CDR3 sequence is 12 residues long. CDR1 and CDR2 from the germline V gene are SQVTM and ANQGSEA. V was trimmed by 5 bases and J by 7 bases, leaving 14 bases between them. The CDR3 DNA reads as TGCAGCGTTTCCCGGGGAAGTGGTGGCTACACCTTC. Encoded protein: CSVSRGSGGYTF.

This clone was found a few times. The chain has TRBV7-9 and TRBJ2-2; 7 bases are shared with TRBD1. After removal of 1 base from V and 4 bases from J, the junction contained 6 bases not matched to a gene. Germline CDR1 reads SEHNR; CDR2 reads FQNEAQ (reference sequence). This CDR3 spans 16 amino acids. The CDR3 protein is CASSLGTGVVTGELFF. Written as DNA, the CDR3 is TGTGCCAGCAGCTTAGGCACAGGGGTAGTCACCGGGGAGCTGTTTTTT.

The rearrangement links TRBV27 to TRBJ1-4, with 9 positions matching TRBD1. After removal of 6 bases from V and 2 bases from J, the junction contained 4 bases not matched to a gene. CDR3 length equals 15 residues. Germline CDR1 is MNHEY and CDR2 is SMNVEV (reference sequence). The CDR3: CASSGQGLTNEKLFF. The CDR3 DNA follows: TGTGCCAGCAGCGGACAGGGGTTGACTAATGAAAAACTGTTTTTT.

The rearrangement links TRBV11-2 to TRBJ2-7; D is perhaps TRBD2 (6 bases). The germline CDR1 and CDR2 sequences are SGHAT and FQNNGV. V was pared by 6 bases and J by 4 bases, with 16 bases between. The CDR3 contains 14 residues. The CDR3 sequence is CASSRGGGRYEQYF. DNA of the CDR3: TGTGCCAGCAGTCGAGGAGGTGGGAGGTACGAGCAGTACTTC.

This clone is a singleton in its sample. The rearrangement joins TRBV15 to TRBJ1-2, with 12 bases fitting TRBD1. With V trimmed by 0 bases and J by 2 bases, 1 base remained unmatched. CDR3 length equals 16 residues. Germline CDR1 and CDR2: LNHNV and YYDKDF (reference sequence). The CDR3 bases are TGTGCCACCAGCAGAGATGGGACAGGGGGCAACTATGGCTACACCTTC. Encoded protein: CATSRDGTGGNYGYTF. The whole variable domain, filled in from reference TRBV15 and TRBJ1-2, reads DAMVIQNPRYQVTQFGKPVTLSCSQTLNHNVMYWYQQKSSQAPKLLFHYYDKDFNNEADTPDNFQSRRPNTSFCFLDIRSPGLGDTAMYLCATSRDGTGGNYGYTFGSGTRLTVV.

This chain links TRBV28 with TRBJ2-7, with a weak D call TRBD1 (5 bases). V was pared by 7 bases and J by 0 bases, with 13 bases between. Germline assignment: CDR1 MDHEN and CDR2 SYDVKM. The CDR3 sequence is 14 residues long. CDR3 DNA sequence: TGTGCCAGCAAGCAGGGCGGTAACTCCTACGAGCAGTACTTC. Translation gives CASKQGGNSYEQYF. Complete variable domain (other parts from reference TRBV28 and TRBJ2-7): DVKVTQSSRYLVKRTGEKVFLECVQDMDHENMFWYRQDPGLGLRLIYFSYDVKMKEKGDIPEGYSVSREKKERFSLILESASTNQTSMYLCASKQGGNSYEQYFGPGTRLTVT.

A few counts support this clone. The gene calls are TRBV5-4 and TRBJ2-7; perhaps TRBD2 as D (6 bases). There are 16 residues in the CDR3. V shed 0 bases and J shed 1 base, with 14 bases lying between them. The germline V gene encodes CDR1 SGHNT and CDR2 YYREEE (reference sequence). CDR3 in amino acids: CASSLGGTLQSYEQYF. The CDR3 DNA reads TGTGCCAGCAGCTTGGGGGGGACTCTCCAATCCTACGAGCAGTACTTC.

V gene TRBV30 combines with J gene TRBJ2-5; 9 bases fit TRBD1. V shed 1 base, J shed 5 bases, and the junction held 5 bases outside the gene matches. Germline V gene sequence: CDR1 GTSNPN, CDR2 SVGIG (reference sequence). This CDR3 contains 14 residues. The CDR3: CAWSGGQGGETQYF. The CDR3 nucleotides read TGTGCCTGGAGTGGGGGACAGGGCGGGGAGACCCAGTACTTC. The variable domain in full, completed from reference TRBV30 and TRBJ2-5, reads SQTIHQWPATLVQPVGSPLSLECTVEGTSNPNLYWYRQAAGRGLQLLFYSVGIGQISSEVPQNLSASRPQDRQFILSSKKLLLSDSGFYLCAWSGGQGGETQYFGPGTRLLVL.

This clone is a singleton in its sample. The chain joins TRBV28 to TRBJ1-2; D is possibly TRBD1 (6 bases). Germline CDR1 MDHEN, CDR2 SYDVKM. The germline V and J ends were trimmed by 0 bases and 7 bases, with 15 bases remaining between them. The CDR3 spans 15 residues. The DNA of the CDR3 is TGTGCCAGCAGTTTATGGGAGACAGGAAGGGTTGGCTACACCTTC. As protein: CASSLWETGRVGYTF.

The V gene is TRBV27, the J gene TRBJ2-7; 9 positions match TRBD2. V dropped 2 bases and J dropped 0; count of bases not matched to a gene: 8. CDR3 size: 17 residues. Per the germline V gene, CDR1 is MNHEY and CDR2 is SMNVEV (reference sequence). The CDR3 DNA reads as TGTGCCAGCAGTTTAGAGGGCACTAGCGGGTTCTCCTACGAGCAGTACTTC. This encodes CASSLEGTSGFSYEQYF.

This sequence joins TRBV28 and TRBJ1-5; the D gene is possibly TRBD1 (5 bases). Trimming removed 2 bases from V and 7 bases from J, with 12 bases in between. From germline, CDR1 is MDHEN and CDR2 SYDVKM. The CDR3 length is 14 residues. Here the CDR3 reads CASSLGSGLQPQHF. DNA for the CDR3: TGTGCCAGCAGTTTAGGATCAGGGTTACAGCCCCAGCATTTT.

The chain employs TRBV4-1 and TRBJ1-2; D is unclear. The CDR3 has 16 amino acids. Germline V gene data show CDR1 as MGHRA and CDR2 as YSYEKL. Deletions cut 1 base from V and 0 bases from J, with 12 bases between. This CDR3 reads CASSQVGGPSNYGYTF. CDR3 nucleotides: TGCGCCAGCAGCCAAGTGGGAGGGCCTTCTAACTATGGCTACACCTTC.

The CDR3, as DNA: TGTGCCAGCAGTTTAGACAGGGCGACTAATGAAAAACTGTTTTTT. This translates into CASSLDRATNEKLFF. The J gene is TRBJ1-4, the V gene TRBV28, with TRBD1 identical over 7 bases. V lost 2 bases to trimming and J lost 2 bases; unmatched junction nucleotides: 2. Germline V gene data show CDR1 as MDHEN and CDR2 as SYDVKM. This CDR3 contains 15 residues.

This chain connects TRBV7-9 to TRBJ1-3; tentatively, D is TRBD1 (6 bases). Germline V gene data show CDR1 as SEHNR and CDR2 as FQNEAQ (reference sequence). V was shortened by 3 bases and J by 0 bases, with 9 bases between the two germline ends. CDR3 length: 15 residues. The CDR3 bases are TGTGCCAGCAGCTTGGGAGGGGGCTCTGGAAACACCATATATTTT. This translates into CASSLGGGSGNTIYF.

The chain is built from TRBV6-4 and TRBJ2-1; D ambiguous. The ends were cut back, 10 bases at V and 8 bases at J, with 12 bases in the middle. Germline V gives CDR1 MRHNA, CDR2 SNTAGT. The CDR3 runs 11 residues. The CDR3 sequence is CAITSEDEQFF. The CDR3 DNA sequence: TGTGCCATAACCTCAGAGGATGAGCAGTTCTTC.

Turning to this clone: Other DNA sequences from this sample encode an identical CDR3 as well. This chain joins TRBV27 and TRBJ2-7; D not certain. The CDR3 totals 13 residues. Germline V gene sequence: CDR1 MNHEY, CDR2 SMNVEV (reference sequence). Deletions cut 0 bases from V and 2 bases from J, with 5 bases between. In nucleotides, the CDR3 is TGTGCCAGCAGTTTATCCCCCGCCTACGAGCAGTACTTC. Translating gives CASSLSPAYEQYF.

This rearrangement joins TRBV27 to TRBJ2-1; 7 bases line up with TRBD2. The V and J ends lost 9 bases and 4 bases, in that order; junction bases with no gene match: 0. The CDR3 contains 11 residues. CDR1 and CDR2 (germline): MNHEY, SMNVEV (reference sequence). CDR3 bases: TGTGCCAGTAGCGGGTACAATGAGCAGTTCTTC. It specifies CASSGYNEQFF.